The clone carrying this T cell receptor (beta chain) was counted once. In the study's own analysis: Nucleated cell counts were estimated from reference gene primer amplification. Sequencing used immunoSEQ multiplex PCR; TCRdb keeps in-frame clones, though not all of them. V and J calls and clone size are those listed in that table; D and trimming were worked out from the DNA. The sample has about 56,000 clones, roughly 89% seen once. Germline CDR1 is SGDLS and CDR2 is YYNGEE. Trimming took off 2 bases at V and 6 bases at J, with 12 bases between the two ends. This CDR3 spans 14 amino acids. The data originate from a study of blood T cell repertoires in COVID-19. As for the study in general: Specimens from acute and convalescent COVID-19 originated in the United States, Italy and Spain.

This chain uses TRBV9 with TRBJ1-3; possibly TRBD1 for D (5 bases). Sequencing was performed on peripheral blood. This sequence was found in a woman aged 60-75 years with COVID-19, enrolled during active disease. CDR3 sequence: CASSVSGGINTIYF. The CDR3 region has the DNA TGTGCCAGCAGCGTCTCCGGGGGGATAAACACCATATATTTT.